This record concerns one T cell receptor beta chain sequence. Its antigen is unidentified. This entry belongs to a study of T cell responses to AZD1222 COVID-19 vaccine. As for the study in general: Second doses were pooled across both intervals (about 4 or about 12 weeks). Study outcomes and limitations: CD4 TCRs covered the whole spike, strongest at regions 160-218 and 743-854. Among the donors, most were white British and more were female, and clonal diversity was possibly underestimated. Repertoire collection took place solely once the T cell response had peaked.

Method: immunoSEQ multiplex PCR; TCRdb's copy keeps in-frame clones and lacks some. The data hold over 100,000 clones, with 91% observed a single time. Trimming took 4 bases from V and 4 from J, leaving 17 bases between them. This CDR3 region has 16 residues. The germline V gene has CDR1 SGHVS and CDR2 FNYEAQ. The sequencing here drew on peripheral blood, taken on day 0 of AZD1222 vaccination. This receptor was obtained from an adult in good health. The chain joins TRBV7-6 to TRBJ1-3; D remains ambiguous. The CDR3, as DNA: TGTGCCAGCAGCTCCCCCGGGCTTTGGGGAGGAAACACCATATATTTT. Translating it yields CASSSPGLWGGNTIYF.